Shown below are 8 T cell receptor beta chains from a single sample sequenced in a study of T-cell memory formation after mild COVID-19. TCRdb used MiXCR to reprocess the 5' RACE reads, holding one entry per CDR3 protein. Among 250,000 to 350,000 distinct CDR3 sequences, more than 15% were seen once, and the ten largest hold 22%. Source material: PBMCs or a T cell subset sorted from them (not recorded which). These receptors were obtained from a man aged 18-30 years who had mild COVID-19 (a few samples of this study predate the infection). Cell type and time point are not known.

In this sample, this clonotype turned up once. This chain links TRBV7-2 with TRBJ2-4; D is possibly TRBD1 (5 bases). The V and J ends lost 7 bases and 9 bases respectively, with 16 bases between them. This CDR3 region has 13 residues. The germline V gene encodes CDR1 SGHTA and CDR2 FQGNSA. The CDR3 reads CASILRRGGIQYF. CDR3 nucleotides: TGTGCCAGCATCCTTAGAAGGGGTGGCATTCAGTACTTC.

This clonotype was observed a handful of times. The V call is TRBV12-3 or TRBV12-4, the J call TRBJ2-3, with D unresolved. This CDR3 contains 14 residues. The V gene lost 3 bases and the J gene lost 6 bases, with 13 bases spanning the gap. This CDR3 reads CASSFWQSGDTQYF. The CDR3 DNA follows: TGTGCCAGCAGTTTTTGGCAGAGTGGGGATACGCAGTATTTT.

V gene TRBV5-8 combines with J gene TRBJ1-2; D unresolved. This CDR3 is built from 13 residues. The V end lost 1 base, the J end lost 4 bases, and 8 bases lay between the germline ends. Per germline, CDR1 SGHTS and CDR2 YDEGEE. The CDR3 DNA sequence: TGTGCCAGCAGCTTGTGGGAACTCTATGGCTACACCTTC. The encoded protein is CASSLWELYGYTF.

The CDR3 is CASTLLGAGREQYV. For the CDR3, the DNA is TGCGCCAGCACCCTATTAGGCGCAGGGCGAGAGCAGTACGTC. This sequence joins TRBV5-1 and TRBJ2-7, with D possibly matching TRBD1 (5 bases). Germline values: CDR1 SGHRS, CDR2 YFSETQ. V lost 6 bases and J lost 7, with 20 bases in between. The CDR3 extends over 14 amino acids.

This clonotype was recorded a few times. The chain joins TRBV9 to TRBJ2-3; D ambiguous. The CDR3 contains 13 residues. V shed 0 bases and J shed 6 bases, with 8 bases lying between them. In germline, CDR1 is SGDLS, CDR2 YYNGEE. The chain's CDR3 is CASSVVPSDTQYF. DNA of the CDR3: TGTGCCAGCAGCGTAGTCCCCTCGGATACGCAGTATTTT.

This CDR3 is CASKRGNTEAFF. CDR3 coding DNA: TGTGCCAGTAAACGAGGGAACACTGAAGCTTTCTTT. The chain recombines TRBV6-6 with TRBJ1-1; no clear D gene. Per germline, CDR1 MNHNY and CDR2 SVGAGI (reference sequence). The CDR3 loop spans 12 amino acids. Between the trimmed V and J ends, which lost 9 bases and 1 base, there was a span of 9 bases.

The chain couples TRBV5-6 to TRBJ1-6; D is uncertain. CDR1 and CDR2 from the germline V gene are SGHDT and YYEEEE. The CDR3 spans 14 residues. Trimming took 4 bases from V and 1 from J, leaving 6 bases between them. This CDR3 reads CASSGRSYNSPLHF. For the CDR3, the DNA is TGTGCCAGCAGCGGTAGATCCTATAATTCACCCCTCCACTTT.

As to this clonotype: The junction departs from the called germline gene at one end, perhaps through a read error. The chain has TRBV12-5 and TRBJ1-4; maybe TRBD1 (6 bases). This CDR3 spans 13 amino acids. Per germline, CDR1 LGHNT and CDR2 FRNRAP. As DNA, the CDR3 is TGTGCTAGTGGTTTGCCAACCCCGGGGGCCCTGGCCTTT. This translates into CASGLPTPGALAF.